The entry that follows covers one T cell receptor beta chain sequence. Clones were sequenced by immunoSEQ multiplex PCR, and TCRdb holds only the in-frame ones, with some missing. Of some 640,000 clones in the sample, more than 70% are singletons; the top ten hold about 0.0094%. The sample comes from a study of shared T cell receptors in the human thymus. The germline V gene encodes CDR1 SGHTA and CDR2 FQGNSA. The CDR3 has 15 amino acids. The V gene end was trimmed by 1 base and the J gene end by 6 bases; junction bases not matched to a gene: 6. These data are also associated with another study on human thymus T cells.

This TCR was sampled from a boy in the first two years of life with a congenital heart defect. V usage is TRBV7-2 and J usage is TRBJ1-2; 9 bases agree with TRBD1. Material: thymocytes. DNA for the CDR3: TGTGCCAGCAGCTTAGGGAATACAGGGGGCAATGGCTACACCTTC. It yields the protein CASSLGNTGGNGYTF. The whole variable domain, remainder taken from reference TRBV7-2 and TRBJ1-2, is GAGVSQSPSNKVTEKGKDVELRCDPISGHTALYWYRQSLGQGLEFLIYFQGNSAPDKSGLPSDRFSAERTGGSVSTLTIQRTQQEDSAVYLCASSLGNTGGNGYTFGSGTRLTVV.